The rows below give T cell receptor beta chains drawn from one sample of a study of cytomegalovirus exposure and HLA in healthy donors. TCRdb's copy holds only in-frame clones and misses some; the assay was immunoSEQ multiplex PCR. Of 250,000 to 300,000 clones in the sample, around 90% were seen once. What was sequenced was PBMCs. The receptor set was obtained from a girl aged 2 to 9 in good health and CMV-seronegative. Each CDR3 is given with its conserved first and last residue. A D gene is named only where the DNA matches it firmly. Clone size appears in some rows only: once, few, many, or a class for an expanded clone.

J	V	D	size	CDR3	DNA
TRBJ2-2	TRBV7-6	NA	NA	CASSLTGITGTGELFF	TGTGCCAGCAGCTTAACGGGCATAACAGGAACCGGGGAGCTGTTTTTT
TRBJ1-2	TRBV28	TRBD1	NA	CASLGQGYGYTF	TGTGCCAGCCTGGGACAGGGATATGGCTACACCTTC
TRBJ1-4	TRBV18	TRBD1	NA	CASSPGVGTVNEKLFF	TGTGCCAGCTCACCAGGAGTTGGGACAGTTAATGAAAAACTGTTTTTT
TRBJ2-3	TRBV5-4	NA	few	CASSLLRGVTDTQYF	TGTGCCAGCAGCTTGCTGCGGGGTGTCACAGATACGCAGTATTTT
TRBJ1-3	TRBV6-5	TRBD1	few	CASSSPSQGARNTIYF	TGTGCCAGCAGTTCCCCCTCACAGGGGGCGAGAAACACCATATATTTT
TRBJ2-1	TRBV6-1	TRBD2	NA	CASSGLLAGAYNEQFF	TGTGCCAGCAGTGGACTACTAGCGGGAGCCTACAATGAGCAGTTCTTC
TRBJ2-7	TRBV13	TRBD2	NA	CASSLRSAGVSSYEQYF	TGTGCCAGCAGCTTACGGTCTGCGGGGGTGAGCTCCTACGAGCAGTACTTC
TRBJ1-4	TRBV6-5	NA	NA	CASKWGPGNEKLFF	TGTGCCAGCAAATGGGGGCCCGGTAATGAAAAACTGTTTTTT
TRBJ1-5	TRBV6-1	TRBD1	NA	CASSTKPRGDQPQHF	TGTGCCAGCAGCACCAAACCCAGGGGGGATCAGCCCCAGCATTTT
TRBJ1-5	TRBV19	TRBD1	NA	CASTLGQDVVPQHF	TGTGCCAGTACCCTAGGACAGGACGTTGTTCCCCAGCATTTT
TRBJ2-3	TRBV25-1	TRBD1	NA	CASSDWDRRGTDTQYF	TGTGCCAGCAGTGACTGGGACAGGCGAGGGACAGATACGCAGTATTTT
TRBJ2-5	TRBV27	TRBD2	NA	CASSFLAGGPGETQYF	TGTGCCAGCAGTTTCCTAGCGGGGGGCCCCGGGGAGACCCAGTACTTC
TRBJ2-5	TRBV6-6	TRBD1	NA	CASSKGGRETQYF	TGTGCCAGCAGTAAAGGGGGCCGGGAGACCCAGTACTTC
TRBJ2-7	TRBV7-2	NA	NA	CASSLGLPTGSSYEQYF	TGTGCCAGCAGCTTAGGTCTACCGACAGGTAGCTCCTACGAGCAGTACTTC
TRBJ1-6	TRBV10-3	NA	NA	CAISETAANSPLHF	TGTGCCATCAGTGAAACAGCCGCAAATTCACCCCTCCACTTT
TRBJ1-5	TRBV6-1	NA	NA	CASSYGGDSNQPQHF	TGTGCCAGCAGCTATGGGGGGGATAGCAATCAGCCCCAGCATTTT
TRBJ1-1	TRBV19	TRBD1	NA	CASTLYSGQGSYNTEAFF	TGTGCCAGTACCTTATACTCGGGACAGGGGAGTTACAACACTGAAGCTTTCTTT
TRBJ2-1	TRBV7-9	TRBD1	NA	CASSASGTGTNNEQFF	TGTGCCAGCAGCGCCTCCGGGACAGGGACTAACAATGAGCAGTTCTTC
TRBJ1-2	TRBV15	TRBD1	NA	CATSSRQGVRVDAYGYTF	TGTGCCACCAGCAGCAGACAGGGGGTGAGAGTGGATGCTTATGGCTACACCTTC
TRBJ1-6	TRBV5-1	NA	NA	CASSSTGILNSPLHF	TGCGCCAGCAGCTCTACAGGGATTTTAAATTCACCCCTCCACTTT
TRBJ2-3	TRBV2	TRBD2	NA	CASTPEGLAGASDTQYF	TGTGCCAGCACTCCCGAGGGACTAGCGGGAGCTTCAGATACGCAGTATTTT
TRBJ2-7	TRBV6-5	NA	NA	CASSYNRAEQYF	TGTGCCAGCAGTTACAACAGGGCCGAGCAGTACTTC
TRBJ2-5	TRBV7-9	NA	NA	CASSLRSLAEAWETQYF	TGTGCCAGCAGCTTAAGGTCATTAGCGGAGGCGTGGGAGACCCAGTACTTC
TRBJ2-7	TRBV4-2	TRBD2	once	CASSQENRSGLAIDEQYF	TGTGCCAGCAGCCAAGAAAATCGGTCGGGACTAGCAATCGACGAGCAGTACTTC
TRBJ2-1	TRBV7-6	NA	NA	CASIPPTDGNNEQFF	TGTGCCAGCATCCCCCCGACGGACGGGAACAATGAGCAGTTCTTC
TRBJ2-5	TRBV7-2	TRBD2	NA	CASSRGGGSRETQYF	TGTGCCAGCAGCCGTGGGGGGGGTTCTCGGGAGACCCAGTACTTC
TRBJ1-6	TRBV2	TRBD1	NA	CASRPGQSEAPLHF	TGTGCCAGCAGACCGGGACAGTCCGAAGCACCCCTCCACTTT
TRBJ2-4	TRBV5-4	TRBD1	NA	CASSLTSGGDRQPIQYF	TGTGCCAGCAGCTTGACCTCCGGTGGGGACAGGCAGCCCATTCAGTACTTC
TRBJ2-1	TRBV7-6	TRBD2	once	CASSQMGLADYNEQFF	TGTGCCAGCAGCCAAATGGGACTAGCGGACTACAATGAGCAGTTCTTC
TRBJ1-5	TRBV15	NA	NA	CATSMQRVLSNQPQHF	TGTGCCACCAGCATGCAAAGAGTATTGAGCAATCAGCCCCAGCATTTT
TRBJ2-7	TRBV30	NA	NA	CAWTPKGVSEQYF	TGTGCCTGGACCCCAAAGGGAGTCAGCGAGCAGTACTTC
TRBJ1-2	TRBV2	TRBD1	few	CASSEYPGQGRGGYTF	TGTGCCAGCAGTGAATACCCTGGACAGGGCAGAGGCGGCTACACCTTC
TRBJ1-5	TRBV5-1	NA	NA	CASSLGGQPFQPQHF	TGCGCCAGCAGCTTGGGGGGGCAGCCATTTCAGCCCCAGCATTTT
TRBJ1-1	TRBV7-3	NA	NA	CASSSPPTVIAHTEAFF	TGTGCCAGCAGCTCACCCCCGACCGTAATAGCCCACACTGAAGCTTTCTTT
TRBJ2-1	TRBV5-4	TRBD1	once	CASSLDRGPYNEQFF	TGTGCCAGCAGCTTGGACAGGGGGCCTTACAATGAGCAGTTCTTC
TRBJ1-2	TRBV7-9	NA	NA	CASSSWTANNYGYTF	TGTGCCAGCAGCTCTTGGACAGCGAACAACTATGGCTACACCTTC
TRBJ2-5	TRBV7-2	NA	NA	CASSPGETQYF	TGTGCCAGCAGCCCGGGAGAGACCCAGTACTTC
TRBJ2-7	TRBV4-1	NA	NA	CASSYEARGSEQYF	TGCGCCAGCAGCTACGAAGCGCGGGGTAGCGAGCAGTACTTC
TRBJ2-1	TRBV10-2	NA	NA	CASSYYATNEQFF	TGCGCCAGCAGTTATTATGCCACTAATGAGCAGTTCTTC
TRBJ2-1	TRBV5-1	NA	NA	CASSSQVVGQPYNEQFF	TGCGCCAGCAGCTCCCAGGTAGTTGGACAGCCTTACAATGAGCAGTTCTTC
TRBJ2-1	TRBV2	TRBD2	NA	CASRDTSGRALSDEQFF	TGTGCCAGCAGGGATACTAGCGGGAGGGCCCTCTCGGATGAGCAGTTCTTC
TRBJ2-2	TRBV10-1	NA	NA	CASSTPAGELFF	TGCGCCAGCAGTACCCCAGCCGGGGAGCTGTTTTTT
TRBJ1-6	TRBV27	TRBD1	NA	CASSQTGNSPLHF	TGTGCCAGCAGCCAGACAGGGAATTCACCCCTCCACTTT
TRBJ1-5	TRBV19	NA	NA	CASSIFASSGFSNQPQHF	TGTGCCAGTAGTATCTTTGCATCCTCAGGGTTTAGCAATCAGCCCCAGCATTTT
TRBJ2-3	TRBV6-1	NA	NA	CATWRDTQYF	TGTGCCACCTGGAGGGATACGCAGTATTTT
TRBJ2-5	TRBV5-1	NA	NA	CASSFYSGQETQYF	TGCGCCAGCAGCTTCTATTCGGGACAAGAGACCCAGTACTTC
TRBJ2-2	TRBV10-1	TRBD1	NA	CASSVSGTGGNTGELFF	TGCGCCAGCAGTGTCTCCGGGACAGGGGGCAACACCGGGGAGCTGTTTTTT
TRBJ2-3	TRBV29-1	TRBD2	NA	CSVVTVGLAGVLADTQYF	TGCAGCGTTGTTACAGTGGGACTAGCGGGAGTTCTGGCAGATACGCAGTATTTT
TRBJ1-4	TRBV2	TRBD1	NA	CASSGQGAPVNEKLFF	TGTGCCAGCAGCGGACAGGGCGCTCCCGTTAATGAAAAACTGTTTTTT
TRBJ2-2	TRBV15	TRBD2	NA	CATSRVREAAGELFF	TGTGCCACCAGCAGAGTGCGGGAGGCCGCCGGGGAGCTGTTTTTT
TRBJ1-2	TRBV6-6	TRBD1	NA	CASSPTGGGYTF	TGTGCCAGCAGTCCAACAGGGGGTGGCTACACCTTC